These 23 T cell receptor beta chains were all obtained from the same sample, sequenced in a study of response to subunit inactivated influenza vaccine. TCRdb recomputed calls from the RT-PCR reads with MiXCR, one row per CDR3 protein. The table includes about 780,000 distinct CDR3 sequences, about a fifth detected once. The sample in question was PBMCs from blood, obtained around 5 days after vaccination. These receptors came from a man in his fifties or sixties who received an inactivated influenza vaccine.

This clonotype occurred a few times. The genes are TRBV15 and TRBJ2-1; 12 bases align to TRBD2. The V gene end was trimmed by 1 base and the J gene end by 1 base; junction bases not matched to a gene: 5. Germline loops: CDR1 LNHNV, CDR2 YYDKDF (reference sequence). The CDR3 runs 18 residues. The CDR3 DNA is TGTGCCACCAGCAGAGCCCGGACTAGCGGGATATCCTACAATGAGCAGTTCTTC. Its protein is CATSRARTSGISYNEQFF.

This clonotype turned up a few times. A read error may produce the germline difference seen at one junction end. This chain uses TRBV29-1 with TRBJ2-3; no definite D call. The V gene's germline CDR1 is SQVTM and CDR2 ANQGSEA. There are 11 residues in the CDR3. The CDR3 is CSVLGLDPQYF. CDR3 bases: TGCAGCGTTTTAGGGTTAGATCCGCAGTATTTT.

This clonotype has a handful of counts. The CDR3 coding sequence is TGTGCCAGCAGTGCATTCCGGAGCCTCCAAGAGACCCAGTACTTC. Its protein product is CASSAFRSLQETQYF. This rearrangement joins TRBV7-9 to TRBJ2-5; no clear D gene. The germline V gene has CDR1 SEHNR and CDR2 FQNEAQ (reference sequence). Trimming removed 6 bases from V and 1 base from J, with 15 bases in between. This CDR3 region has 15 residues.

This clonotype came up a few times. The rearrangement links TRBV12-3 or TRBV12-4 to TRBJ2-2; D remains unclear. V was clipped by 2 bases and J by 8 bases, with 9 bases between them. The CDR3 is 13 amino acids. DNA of the CDR3: TGTGCCAGCAGTTTACAGGAAAGGGGGGAGCTGTTTTTT. Its protein is CASSLQERGELFF.

Only a few counts were recorded for this clonotype. The chain employs TRBV7-9 and TRBJ2-2, with D unclear. Looked up from germline, CDR1 is SEHNR and CDR2 is FQNEAQ (reference sequence). Trimming took off 8 bases at V and 4 bases at J, with 8 bases between the two ends. This CDR3 contains 12 residues. CDR3 bases: TGTGCCAGCCTCCGAGCCACCGGGGAGCTGTTTTTT. Its translation is CASLRATGELFF.

This clonotype came up a few times. This chain connects TRBV18 to TRBJ2-7, with D perhaps TRBD1 (7 bases). The CDR3 has 17 residues. Per the germline V gene, CDR1 is KGHSH and CDR2 is LQKENI. V was shortened by 5 bases and J by 6 bases, with 26 bases between the two germline ends. The DNA of the CDR3 is TGTGCCAGCTCAGTTGGATGGGGGGACAGTCTGCTAAGCGAGCAGTACTTC. It translates to CASSVGWGDSLLSEQYF. The whole variable domain, filled in from reference TRBV18 and TRBJ2-7, reads NAGVMQNPRHLVRRRGQEARLRCSPMKGHSHVYWYRQLPEEGLKFMVYLQKENIIDESGMPKERFSAEFPKEGPSILRIQQVVRGDSAAYFCASSVGWGDSLLSEQYFGPGTRLTVT.

The gene calls are TRBV29-1 and TRBJ2-1; 7 nucleotides match TRBD1. Germline V gene sequence: CDR1 SQVTM, CDR2 ANQGSEA. This CDR3 spans 14 amino acids. Trimming took 3 bases from V and 7 from J; bases not matched to a gene: 9. The CDR3 DNA sequence: TGCAGCGTTGAGGAGACAGGGCGACAAAATGAGCAGTTCTTC. This gives the protein CSVEETGRQNEQFF.

CDR3 protein: CASSFGPSAYNEQFF. In nucleotides, the CDR3 is TGTGCCAGCAGCTTTGGGCCCTCCGCCTACAATGAGCAGTTCTTC. The chain links TRBV5-5 to TRBJ2-1; D is unclear. The V gene lost 2 bases and the J gene lost 2 bases, with 11 bases spanning the gap. The V gene's germline CDR1 is SGHKS and CDR2 YYEKEE (reference sequence). The CDR3 has 15 amino acids.

The chain uses TRBV5-6 and TRBJ2-7; weak D call: TRBD2 (6 bases). Germline CDR1 is SGHDT and CDR2 is YYEEEE. V gave up 4 bases and J gave up 5 bases, with 19 bases separating them. This CDR3 spans 15 amino acids. The CDR3: CASSELLQGGHEQYF. CDR3 DNA: TGTGCCAGCAGCGAACTCCTCCAGGGAGGTCACGAGCAGTACTTC.

This clonotype was seen only a few times. The chain employs TRBV11-2 and TRBJ2-7; a weak D match, TRBD2 (5 bases). The CDR3 runs to 17 residues. The ends were cut back, 5 bases at V and 4 bases at J, with 24 bases in the middle. The germline gives CDR1 SGHAT, CDR2 FQNNGV. CDR3 DNA sequence: TGTGCCAGCAGCCAACCAATTAGAGGCCGCGGCGGGTACGAGCAGTACTTC. Translating it yields CASSQPIRGRGGYEQYF.

This clonotype was seen repeatedly, ten times or more. The rearrangement uses TRBV20-1 and TRBJ2-1; 10 positions agree with TRBD1. With 0 bases clipped from V and 6 bases from J, the junction kept 11 bases outside the gene matches. The CDR3 extends over 17 amino acids. The germline CDR1 and CDR2 sequences are DFQATT and SNEGSKA (reference sequence). The CDR3 coding sequence is TGCAGTGCTAGAGACCCAAACTCCCGGACAGGGGGCAATGAGCAGTTCTTC. This translates into CSARDPNSRTGGNEQFF.

In this sample, this clonotype turned up many times. The gene calls are TRBV7-2 and TRBJ1-2, with D hard to call. Between the trimmed V and J ends, which lost 0 bases and 9 bases, there was a span of 14 bases. The CDR3 totals 14 residues. Germline CDR1 SGHTA, CDR2 FQGNSA. The chain's CDR3 is CASSLAIDTGSYTF. The CDR3 region has the DNA TGTGCCAGCAGCTTAGCGATCGACACGGGGAGCTACACCTTC.

This clonotype was seen a handful of times. The chain has TRBV6-5 and TRBJ1-3; D is uncertain. The CDR3 runs 15 residues. The V and J ends lost 0 bases and 7 bases respectively, with 13 bases between them. From germline, CDR1 is MNHEY and CDR2 SVGAGI. CDR3 amino acids: CASSYSSGTPNTIYF. In DNA form, the CDR3 reads TGTGCCAGCAGTTACTCGTCGGGAACCCCGAACACCATATATTTT.

There are many counts of this clonotype. The chain links TRBV29-1 to TRBJ1-4; D unclear. CDR3 size: 11 residues. CDR1 and CDR2 from the germline V gene are SQVTM and ANQGSEA. The ends were cut back, 7 bases at V and 7 bases at J, with 10 bases in the middle. CDR3 residues: CSAEESEKLFF. CDR3 nucleotides: TGCAGCGCCGAGGAGAGTGAAAAACTGTTTTTT.

This chain uses TRBV28 with TRBJ1-6, with 9 bases that match TRBD1. The junction had 7 bases not matched to a gene; V was cut back by 5 bases and J by 2 bases. Germline CDR1 and CDR2: MDHEN and SYDVKM. The CDR3 contains 17 residues. In nucleotides, the CDR3 is TGTGCCAGCAGTCCGGGACAGGGAATCACCTATAATTCACCCCTCCACTTT. Translation: CASSPGQGITYNSPLHF. Using reference TRBV28 and TRBJ1-6 for the parts outside the CDR3, the full variable domain is DVKVTQSSRYLVKRTGEKVFLECVQDMDHENMFWYRQDPGLGLRLIYFSYDVKMKEKGDIPEGYSVSREKKERFSLILESASTNQTSMYLCASSPGQGITYNSPLHFGNGTRLTVT.

The rearrangement joins TRBV4-2 to TRBJ2-7, with 7 bases lining up with TRBD1. The length of the CDR3 is 14 residues. In germline, CDR1 is LGHNA, CDR2 YNFKEQ. J lost 5 bases, V lost 0 bases, and 4 bases had no gene match. The CDR3 nucleotides are TGTGCCAGCAGCCAAGAAACAGGGGCCCACGAGCAGTACTTC. It codes for CASSQETGAHEQYF.

This clonotype was observed a handful of times. The rearrangement uses TRBV2 and TRBJ2-7, with a tentative D call TRBD1 (6 bases). Between the trimmed V and J ends, which lost 2 bases and 4 bases, there was a span of 15 bases. The germline V gene encodes CDR1 SNHLY and CDR2 FYNNEI. The CDR3 length is 15 residues. For the CDR3, the DNA is TGTGCCAGCAGTGAACCGAGAACAGGGATGTACGAGCAGTACTTC. It codes for CASSEPRTGMYEQYF.

This CDR3 is CASSLLAGPAYEQYF. The CDR3 bases are TGTGCCAGCAGCTTGCTAGCGGGACCCGCCTACGAGCAGTACTTC. The V call is TRBV7-9, the J call TRBJ2-7, with TRBD2 identical over 9 bases. CDR3 length: 15 residues. After removal of 3 bases from V and 2 bases from J, the junction contained 5 bases not matched to a gene. CDR1 is SEHNR, CDR2 FQNEAQ, per germline (reference sequence).

This clonotype was picked up a small number of times. V is TRBV20-1 and J is TRBJ2-1, with a weak D call TRBD2 (6 bases). The V end lost 3 bases, the J end lost 8 bases, and 20 bases lay between the germline ends. Germline values: CDR1 DFQATT, CDR2 SNEGSKA (reference sequence). The CDR3 extends over 15 amino acids. The CDR3 loop reads CSARGRVADSHEQFF. The CDR3 DNA follows: TGCAGTGCTAGGGGAAGAGTAGCGGATTCCCATGAGCAGTTCTTC.

This clonotype occurred many times. The chain is built from TRBV20-1 and TRBJ2-7; D is uncertain. Germline assignment: CDR1 DFQATT and CDR2 SNEGSKA (reference sequence). The ends were cut back, 5 bases at V and 2 bases at J, with 10 bases in the middle. The CDR3 sequence is 12 residues long. CDR3 in DNA: TGCAGTGCTCGGCCGGCTACCTACGAGCAGTACTTC. Protein: CSARPATYEQYF.

This clonotype was found a few times. The chain carries TRBV7-2 and TRBJ2-3; D gene ambiguous. CDR3 length: 13 residues. Trimming stripped 3 bases from V and 4 bases from J, with 8 bases between. From germline, CDR1 is SGHTA and CDR2 FQGNSA. The CDR3 is CASSFFGADTQYF. The CDR3 DNA sequence: TGTGCCAGCAGCTTTTTTGGGGCAGATACGCAGTATTTT. The variable domain in full, completed from reference TRBV7-2 and TRBJ2-3, reads GAGVSQSPSNKVTEKGKDVELRCDPISGHTALYWYRQSLGQGLEFLIYFQGNSAPDKSGLPSDRFSAERTGGSVSTLTIQRTQQEDSAVYLCASSFFGADTQYFGPGTRLTVL.

This clonotype has a handful of counts. The CDR3 DNA is TGCAGCGTTGAATCGCTGCTGAACACTGAAGCTTTCTTT. Translated, it gives CSVESLLNTEAFF. V and J are TRBV29-1 and TRBJ1-1; D unresolved. V lost 2 bases to trimming and J lost 0 bases, with 7 bases between them. The CDR3 runs to 13 residues. From germline, CDR1 is SQVTM and CDR2 ANQGSEA.

This rearrangement joins TRBV9 to TRBJ2-3; 7 bases align to TRBD2. CDR3 length equals 16 residues. Germline loops: CDR1 SGDLS, CDR2 YYNGEE. J was trimmed by 2 bases and V by 5 bases; bases with no gene match: 11. Written as DNA, the CDR3 is TGTGCCAGCAGTCCCGAGGCTAGCGGATACACAGATACGCAGTATTTT. Its translation: CASSPEASGYTDTQYF.